The present T cell receptor beta chain was sequenced within a study of beta chain features in type 1 diabetes. Blood was collected once per donor into heparin, averaging about 100 mL. Cells sorted by CD45RO/CCR7/CD25/CD127/CD95/CD27 comprised CD4+ naive, central memory, regulatory and stem cell-like memory cells. Findings of the study overall: VDJ junctions sequenced from type 1 diabetes patients showed fewer insertions and more deletions. Possibly, sequencing cDNA over-represented cells that had high TCR expression levels. Type 1 diabetes patients showed a moderate but significant shortening of TCRB CDR3s in all four CD4+ subsets.

Comment on this clone: Its specificity is unknown.

Unmatched junction bases numbered 4, after V lost 5 bases and J lost 5 bases. Germline loops: CDR1 SGHTA, CDR2 FQGNSA. This CDR3 region has 13 residues. The entirety of the isolated RNA underwent reverse transcription, so expressed TCRB transcripts were sequenced. Assay used: immunoSEQ multiplex PCR; TCRdb lists only in-frame clones, some missing. The table includes approximately 160,000 clones, about a tenth detected once. The chain carries TRBV7-2 and TRBJ2-5; 8 bases match TRBD2. This receptor was identified in a man between 25 and 39 years old with type 1 diabetes. Material: central memory CD4+ T cells from blood. CDR3 bases: TGTGCCAGCAGCAAGACTAGCGCGGAGACCCAGTACTTC. Translated, it gives CASSKTSAETQYF. Drawing the rest from reference TRBV7-2 and TRBJ2-5, the complete variable domain is GAGVSQSPSNKVTEKGKDVELRCDPISGHTALYWYRQSLGQGLEFLIYFQGNSAPDKSGLPSDRFSAERTGGSVSTLTIQRTQQEDSAVYLCASSKTSAETQYFGPGTRLLVL.